This T cell receptor (beta chain) originates from a study of control samples from healthy donors and cancer patients. The CDR3 contains 16 residues. The V gene's germline CDR1 is KGHSH and CDR2 LQKENI. With 5 bases clipped from V and 11 bases from J, the junction kept 10 bases outside the gene matches. Sequenced by immunoSEQ multiplex PCR; TCRdb stores in-frame clones only, minus some. There are tens of thousands of clones in the sample; over 85% occur only once, and under 2% lies in the top ten. This TCR derives from a woman aged 60-75 years with head and neck cancer. V gene TRBV18 combines with J gene TRBJ2-3, with 16 bases matching TRBD2. Sequencing was performed on PBMCs. CDR3 DNA sequence: TGTGCCAGCTCAGAAACCGGGACTAGCGGGAGGGCCGGGCAGTATTTT. Amino acid sequence: CASSETGTSGRAGQYF.